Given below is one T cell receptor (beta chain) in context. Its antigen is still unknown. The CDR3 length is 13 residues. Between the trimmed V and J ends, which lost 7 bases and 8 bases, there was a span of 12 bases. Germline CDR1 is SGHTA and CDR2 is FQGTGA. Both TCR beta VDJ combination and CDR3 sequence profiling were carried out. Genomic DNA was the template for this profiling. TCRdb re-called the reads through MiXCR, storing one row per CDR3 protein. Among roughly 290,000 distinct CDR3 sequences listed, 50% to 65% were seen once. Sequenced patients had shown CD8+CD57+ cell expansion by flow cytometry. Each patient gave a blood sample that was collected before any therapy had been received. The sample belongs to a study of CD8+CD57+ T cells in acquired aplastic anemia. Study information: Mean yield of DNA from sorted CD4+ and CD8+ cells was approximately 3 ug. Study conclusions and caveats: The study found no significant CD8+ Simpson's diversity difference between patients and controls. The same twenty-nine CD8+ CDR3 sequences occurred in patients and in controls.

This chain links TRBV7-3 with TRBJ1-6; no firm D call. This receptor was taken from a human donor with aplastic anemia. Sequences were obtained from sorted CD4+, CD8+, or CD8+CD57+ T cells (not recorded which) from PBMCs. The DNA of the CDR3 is TGTGCCAGCAACCAACTTCTGGATTCACCCCTCCACTTT. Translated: CASNQLLDSPLHF.